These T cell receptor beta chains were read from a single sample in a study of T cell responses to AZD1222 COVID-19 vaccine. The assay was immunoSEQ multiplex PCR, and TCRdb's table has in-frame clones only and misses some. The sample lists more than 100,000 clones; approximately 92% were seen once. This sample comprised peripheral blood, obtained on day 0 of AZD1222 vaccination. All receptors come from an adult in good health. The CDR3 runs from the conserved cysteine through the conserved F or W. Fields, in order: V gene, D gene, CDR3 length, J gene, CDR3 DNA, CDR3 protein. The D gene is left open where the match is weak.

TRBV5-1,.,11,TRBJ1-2,TGCGCCAGCAGCTTAGGAAATGGCTACACCTTC,CASSLGNGYTF
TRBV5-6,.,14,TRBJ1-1,TGTGCCAGCAGCTTGGCGGGGGCCTACACTGAAGCTTTCTTT,CASSLAGAYTEAFF
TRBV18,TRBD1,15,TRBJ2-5,TGTGCCAGCTCACCAGGACAGGGGGGGCAAGAGACCCAGTACTTC,CASSPGQGGQETQYF
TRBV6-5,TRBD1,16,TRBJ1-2,TGTGCCAGCAGTTACTCGAGACAGGGGGCTGAGACTGGCTACACCTTC,CASSYSRQGAETGYTF
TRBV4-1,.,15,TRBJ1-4,TGCGCCAGCAGCCAAGAAGCAGGGGCGAGAGAAAAACTGTTTTTT,CASSQEAGAREKLFF
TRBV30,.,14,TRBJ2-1,TGTGCCTGGAGTGTCGGAGGGATTAGTAATGAGCAGTTCTTC,CAWSVGGISNEQFF
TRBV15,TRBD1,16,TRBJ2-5,TGTGCCACCAGCAGGGGACAGGGAGCGGCAGTGGAGACCCAGTACTTC,CATSRGQGAAVETQYF
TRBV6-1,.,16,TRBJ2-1,TGTGCCAGCAGTGAAGCGTGGACGAGCTCCTACAATGAGCAGTTCTTC,CASSEAWTSSYNEQFF
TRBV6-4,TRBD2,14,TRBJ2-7,TGTGCCAGCAGTGAGACTAGCGACTCCTACGAGCAGTACTTC,CASSETSDSYEQYF
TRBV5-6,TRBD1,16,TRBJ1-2,TGTGCCAGCAGCTTGGCCGACAGGGGAAGCCACTATGGCTACACCTTC,CASSLADRGSHYGYTF
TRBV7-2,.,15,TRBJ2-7,TGTGCCAGCAGCTTAGTGGACGGCTACTCCTACGAGCAGTACTTC,CASSLVDGYSYEQYF
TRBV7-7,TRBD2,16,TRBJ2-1,TGTGCCAGCAGCCTACTAGCGGGGAGCTCCTACAATGAGCAGTTCTTC,CASSLLAGSSYNEQFF
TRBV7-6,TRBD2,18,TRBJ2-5,TGTGCCAGCAGCTTGGAACCCGGACTAGCGGGACAGGGTGAGACCCAGTACTTC,CASSLEPGLAGQGETQYF
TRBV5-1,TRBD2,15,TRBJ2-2,TGCGCCACGCGACGCGGCGGGGGGCAAGGCGGGGAGCTGTTTTTT,CATRRGGGQGGELFF
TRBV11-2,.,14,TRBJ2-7,TGTGCCAGCAGCTCCCTGGGACCCAGCTACGAGCAGTACTTC,CASSSLGPSYEQYF
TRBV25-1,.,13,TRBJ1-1,TGTGCCAGCACCCCTAATCATTGGGAAGAAGCTTTCTTT,CASTPNHWEEAFF
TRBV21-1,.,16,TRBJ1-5,TGTGCCAGCAGCAACCAGGACAGGGGGCAAGATCAGCCCCAGCATTTT,CASSNQDRGQDQPQHF
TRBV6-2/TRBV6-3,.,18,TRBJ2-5,TGTGCCAGCAGTTCCGGGAGAACTGATCCCCTCCCTCAAGAGACCCAGTACTTC,CASSSGRTDPLPQETQYF